The 10 T cell receptor beta chains given below trace back to one sample, sequenced in a study of response to subunit inactivated influenza vaccine. TCRdb called the RT-PCR reads again in MiXCR, with one record for every CDR3 protein. The sample holds about half a million distinct CDR3 sequences, less than 10% seen once. Sequenced here: PBMCs from blood, sampled around 25 months after vaccination. All receptors come from a man aged 45 to 70 who received an inactivated influenza vaccine.

This clonotype has just a few counts. The rearrangement joins TRBV10-3 to TRBJ2-7; no definite D call. V shed 4 bases and J shed 3 bases, with 10 bases lying between them. The CDR3 contains 13 residues. CDR1 ENHRY and CDR2 SYGVKD come from the germline V gene. The DNA for the CDR3 is TGTGCCATCAGTGGAGCTAAAAGCTACGAGCAGTACTTC. It specifies CAISGAKSYEQYF.

The gene calls are TRBV5-1 and TRBJ1-3, with D tentatively TRBD1 (5 bases). The V end was cut by 0 bases, the J end by 0 bases, with 10 bases between. This CDR3 has 16 residues. Germline V gives CDR1 SGHRS, CDR2 YFSETQ. CDR3 amino acids: CASSLDAGSSGNTIYF. The CDR3 coding sequence is TGCGCCAGCAGCTTGGACGCAGGGAGCTCTGGAAACACCATATATTTT. The whole variable domain, filled in from reference TRBV5-1 and TRBJ1-3, reads KAGVTQTPRYLIKTRGQQVTLSCSPISGHRSVSWYQQTPGQGLQFLFEYFSETQRNKGNFPGRFSGRQFSNSRSEMNVSTLELGDSALYLCASSLDAGSSGNTIYFGEGSWLTVV.

A remark on this clonotype: A much larger clone is a single base away; this may be a read error. This chain uses TRBV15 with TRBJ2-5; D is perhaps TRBD2 (7 bases). The CDR3 loop spans 13 amino acids. The germline gives CDR1 LNHNV, CDR2 YYDKDF (reference sequence). DNA of the CDR3: TGTGCCACCAGCAGCGGGGGGCAAGATACCCAGTACTTC. This gives the protein CATSSGGQDTQYF.

Many counts were recorded for this clonotype. This rearrangement joins TRBV29-1 to TRBJ2-3; D unresolved. The CDR3 runs 10 residues. Trimming left V 8 bases short and J 2 bases short, with 5 bases between. CDR1 is SQVTM, CDR2 ANQGSEA, per germline. In DNA, the CDR3 is TGCAGCAGTTACACAGATACGCAGTATTTT. This translates into CSSYTDTQYF.

The sample holds many counts of this clonotype. This rearrangement joins TRBV28 to TRBJ2-7, with D maybe TRBD1 (6 bases). V was pared by 6 bases and J by 5 bases, with 20 bases between. Germline loops: CDR1 MDHEN, CDR2 SYDVKM. The CDR3 spans 15 residues. CDR3 amino acids: CASRSTGTPSDEQYF. As DNA, the CDR3 is TGTGCCAGCAGATCAACCGGGACACCTTCCGACGAGCAGTACTTC.

This clonotype was counted ten times or more. The chain employs TRBV7-3 and TRBJ2-1; 7 positions agree with TRBD2. J lost 0 bases, V lost 7 bases, and 9 bases had no gene match. The CDR3 is 16 residues long. Per germline, CDR1 SGHTA and CDR2 FQGTGA. The CDR3 nucleotides are TGTGCCAGCACCACACAAGCGGGGAGCTCCTACAATGAGCAGTTCTTC. It specifies CASTTQAGSSYNEQFF.

This clonotype was seen a few times. This rearrangement joins TRBV29-1 to TRBJ2-4, with a possible D match to TRBD2 (5 bases). Germline V gene sequence: CDR1 SQVTM, CDR2 ANQGSEA. Trimming left V 0 bases short and J 1 base short, with 13 bases between. The CDR3 loop spans 16 amino acids. CDR3 protein: CSVEDYRRRAKNIQYF. The CDR3 DNA reads TGCAGCGTTGAAGATTACCGGAGGAGGGCCAAAAACATTCAGTACTTC.

This clonotype showed up many times. The chain combines TRBV29-1 with TRBJ2-1, with 7 bases that match TRBD2. The CDR3 is 14 residues long. Germline CDR1 reads SQVTM; CDR2 reads ANQGSEA. V lost 4 bases, J lost 0 bases, and 3 bases stayed unmatched. For the CDR3, the DNA is TGCAGCGTTGGGCGGGGGACCTCCTACAATGAGCAGTTCTTC. It yields the protein CSVGRGTSYNEQFF.

This clonotype occurred many times. The CDR3: CAWSKRSTEAFF. The CDR3 bases are TGTGCCTGGAGTAAAAGGAGCACTGAAGCTTTCTTT. The chain is built from TRBV30 and TRBJ1-1, with D unresolved. The V and J ends lost 2 bases and 4 bases respectively, with 8 bases between them. CDR1 and CDR2 (germline): GTSNPN, SVGIG (reference sequence). CDR3 length equals 12 residues.

This clonotype was found a few times. The CDR3 DNA follows: TGTGCCAGCAGTTTTTCTCAGGGGGCGGACACCGGGGAGCTGTTTTTT. It translates to CASSFSQGADTGELFF. J is TRBJ2-2 and V is TRBV28; 8 bases line up with TRBD1. J lost 3 bases, V lost 3 bases, and 6 bases had no gene match. Looked up from germline, CDR1 is MDHEN and CDR2 is SYDVKM. The length of the CDR3 is 16 residues.